Following are 32 T cell receptor beta chains from one sample sequenced in a study of cytomegalovirus exposure and HLA in healthy donors. This PCR relied on a set of 60 Vbeta primers and 13 Jbeta primers. TCRdb's table, derived via immunoSEQ multiplex PCR, lists solely in-frame clones and lacks some. The sample lists about 130,000 clones, about three quarters occurring once. Sample: PBMCs. All receptors come from a woman between 40 and 55 years old in good health and CMV-seronegative.

The chain uses TRBV18 and TRBJ2-1; 8 bases line up with TRBD1. There are 14 residues in the CDR3. J was trimmed by 4 bases and V by 2 bases; bases with no gene match: 1. The germline gives CDR1 KGHSH, CDR2 LQKENI. The DNA for the CDR3 is TGTGCCAGCTCACCAGGACAGGGATACAATGAGCAGTTCTTC. Translation gives CASSPGQGYNEQFF.

Of note for this clone: Different DNA sequences within this sample yield the same CDR3. J is TRBJ2-3 and V is TRBV18, with D maybe TRBD1 (5 bases). Germline CDR1 KGHSH, CDR2 LQKENI. The CDR3 is made up of 14 amino acids. Trimming took off 2 bases at V and 1 base at J, with 7 bases between the two ends. The CDR3 is CASSPTGGTDTQYF. CDR3 bases: TGTGCCAGCTCACCAACAGGTGGCACAGATACGCAGTATTTT.

The chain has TRBV5-1 and TRBJ2-7; 8 nucleotides agree with TRBD2. The CDR3 is 17 amino acids. CDR1 is SGHRS and CDR2 is YFSETQ in the germline V gene. Trimming cost V 4 bases and J 0 bases; bases outside gene matches: 12. The CDR3 reads CASSKQGDAGGSYEQYF. CDR3 in DNA: TGCGCCAGCAGCAAACAAGGCGACGCGGGAGGCTCCTACGAGCAGTACTTC. Combining the CDR3 with reference TRBV5-1 and TRBJ2-7 gives the whole variable domain KAGVTQTPRYLIKTRGQQVTLSCSPISGHRSVSWYQQTPGQGLQFLFEYFSETQRNKGNFPGRFSGRQFSNSRSEMNVSTLELGDSALYLCASSKQGDAGGSYEQYFGPGTRLTVT.

The chain employs TRBV18 and TRBJ2-7; D may be TRBD1 (6 bases). The CDR3 spans 14 residues. V was shortened by 5 bases and J by 1 base, with 12 bases between the two germline ends. Looked up from germline, CDR1 is KGHSH and CDR2 is LQKENI. CDR3 sequence: CASSSLRGSYEQYF. CDR3 in DNA: TGTGCCAGCTCAAGCTTAAGGGGGTCCTACGAGCAGTACTTC.

The gene calls are TRBV30 and TRBJ2-7; D not certain. Germline values: CDR1 GTSNPN, CDR2 SVGIG (reference sequence). The germline V and J ends were trimmed by 1 base and 3 bases, with 4 bases remaining between them. The CDR3 sequence is 11 residues long. CDR3 sequence reads: CAWSAGYEQYF. The CDR3 DNA sequence: TGTGCCTGGAGTGCGGGCTACGAGCAGTACTTC.

There are a few counts of this clone. The chain recombines TRBV9 with TRBJ1-1; D remains ambiguous. Looked up from germline, CDR1 is SGDLS and CDR2 is YYNGEE. Trimming removed 4 bases from V and 1 base from J, with 8 bases in between. The CDR3 runs 13 residues. The CDR3 nucleotides are TGTGCCAGCAGCTCCCCCGGGAACACTGAAGCTTTCTTT. This translates into CASSSPGNTEAFF. Full variable domain (missing parts from reference TRBV9 and TRBJ1-1): DSGVTQTPKHLITATGQRVTLRCSPRSGDLSVYWYQQSLDQGLQFLIQYYNGEERAKGNILERFSAQQFPDLHSELNLSSLELGDSALYFCASSSPGNTEAFFGQGTRLTVV.

The chain uses TRBV19 and TRBJ1-5, with TRBD1 identical over 7 bases. V gave up 5 bases and J gave up 6 bases; unmatched junction bases: 4. There are 13 residues in the CDR3. Germline V gene sequence: CDR1 LNHDA, CDR2 SQIVND (reference sequence). CDR3 protein: CASSGTVIQPQHF. In DNA form, the CDR3 reads TGTGCCAGTAGTGGGACAGTGATTCAGCCCCAGCATTTT.

Only one count was recorded for this clone. The chain recombines TRBV27 with TRBJ2-3, with 8 bases matching TRBD2. CDR3 length: 14 amino acids. From germline, CDR1 is MNHEY and CDR2 SMNVEV (reference sequence). V shed 7 bases and J 0 bases; nucleotides not matched to a gene: 3. In DNA, the CDR3 is TGTGCCAGCAATAGCGGGGTGAGCACAGATACGCAGTATTTT. This encodes CASNSGVSTDTQYF.

J is TRBJ2-7 and V is TRBV19, with TRBD1 matching over 9 bases. This CDR3 has 14 residues. V was pared by 5 bases and J by 2 bases, with 4 bases of the junction left unmatched. Germline lookup yields CDR1 LNHDA and CDR2 SQIVND (reference sequence). CDR3 in DNA: TGTGCCAGTAGTGGTCGACAGGGGGCCTACGAGCAGTACTTC. Amino acids: CASSGRQGAYEQYF. The entire variable domain, with the rest obtained from reference TRBV19 and TRBJ2-7, is as follows: DGGITQSPKYLFRKEGQNVTLSCEQNLNHDAMYWYRQDPGQGLRLIYYSQIVNDFQKGDIAEGYSVSREKKESFPLTVTSAQKNPTAFYLCASSGRQGAYEQYFGPGTRLTVT.

The V gene is TRBV27, the J gene TRBJ1-5; 7 nucleotides agree with TRBD1. The CDR3 covers 17 residues. CDR1 and CDR2 (germline): MNHEY, SMNVEV (reference sequence). Germline trimming cut 5 bases from V and 0 bases from J; bases unmatched to any gene: 10. The CDR3 region has the DNA TGTGCCAGCAGTCCCCGGACAGGAAGTCATAGCAATCAGCCCCAGCATTTT. As protein: CASSPRTGSHSNQPQHF.

This chain links TRBV14 with TRBJ2-3; TRBD2 might be the D (6 bases). The CDR3 runs to 15 residues. Per the germline V gene, CDR1 is SGHDN and CDR2 is FVKESK. The V end was cut by 3 bases, the J end by 1 base, with 11 bases between. The CDR3 loop is CASSHFGGGTDTQYF. The CDR3 DNA reads TGTGCCAGCAGCCATTTCGGCGGGGGCACAGATACGCAGTATTTT.

The CDR3 is CASSSGQGEGNTIYF. The CDR3 DNA reads as TGTGCCAGCAGCTCCGGACAGGGTGAAGGAAACACCATATATTTT. The chain uses TRBV11-3 and TRBJ1-3; 8 bases line up with TRBD1. The CDR3 spans 15 residues. Germline-derived CDR1 and CDR2 are SGHNT and YENEEA. The junction had 6 bases not matched to a gene; V was cut back by 4 bases and J by 4 bases.

This chain links TRBV2 with TRBJ2-3; D call uncertain. The length of the CDR3 is 14 residues. Germline lookup yields CDR1 SNHLY and CDR2 FYNNEI. Trimming shortened V by 4 bases and J by 2 bases, and 10 bases separated the two germline ends. The CDR3 bases are TGTGCCAGCAGTGTGGTGGCTGACACAGATACGCAGTATTTT. As protein: CASSVVADTDTQYF.

V gene TRBV30 combines with J gene TRBJ1-3; 11 bases agree with TRBD1. CDR3 length: 18 residues. Germline V gives CDR1 GTSNPN, CDR2 SVGIG (reference sequence). With V trimmed by 3 bases and J by 4 bases, 14 bases remained unmatched. CDR3 sequence reads: CAWSGQGATTIPGNTIYF. CDR3 DNA sequence: TGTGCCTGGAGCGGACAGGGGGCGACCACTATTCCGGGAAACACCATATATTTT.

The V and J genes are TRBV19 and TRBJ1-2; D call uncertain. In germline, CDR1 is LNHDA, CDR2 SQIVND (reference sequence). The CDR3 is 11 residues long. As DNA, the CDR3 is TGTGTGGCTCGAGGGAACTATGGCTACACCTTC. This sequence encodes CVARGNYGYTF.

The chain employs TRBV6-6 and TRBJ1-5, with a possible D match to TRBD1 (5 bases). Deletions cut 6 bases from V and 6 bases from J, with 12 bases between. The germline V gene has CDR1 MNHNY and CDR2 SVGAGI (reference sequence). CDR3 length: 13 residues. CDR3 amino acids: CASSKDSFQPQHF. For the CDR3, the DNA is TGTGCCAGCAGCAAAGACAGTTTTCAGCCCCAGCATTTT.

CDR3 loop: CASSLASDRYYEQYF. In DNA, the CDR3 is TGTGCCAGCAGCTTAGCGTCTGACAGGTACTACGAGCAGTACTTC. The J gene is TRBJ2-7, the V gene TRBV7-8, with D perhaps matching TRBD1 (6 bases). Germline assignment: CDR1 SGHVS and CDR2 FQNEAQ. V gave up 0 bases and J gave up 3 bases, with 12 bases separating them. The CDR3 is 15 amino acids. Combining the CDR3 with reference TRBV7-8 and TRBJ2-7 gives the whole variable domain GAGVSQSPRYKVAKRGQDVALRCDPISGHVSLFWYQQALGQGPEFLTYFQNEAQLDKSGLPSDRFFAERPEGSVSTLKIQRTQQEDSAVYLCASSLASDRYYEQYFGPGTRLTVT.

The CDR3 nucleotides are TGTGCCTGGAATTTCCTGGGAACAGGGGGTTTCTCCCGCGGCTACACCTTC. Amino acids: CAWNFLGTGGFSRGYTF. V usage is TRBV30 and J usage is TRBJ1-2; 8 bases agree with TRBD1. Germline V CDR1 and CDR2: GTSNPN, SVGIG (reference sequence). Trimming at V came to 4 bases and at J to 8 bases, leaving 21 bases not matched to a gene. This CDR3 has 17 amino acids.

This clone occurred once. The J gene is TRBJ1-2, the V gene TRBV6-5, with 9 bases identical to TRBD1. The V gene's germline CDR1 is MNHEY and CDR2 SVGAGI. The CDR3 has 13 residues. The trim removed 6 bases at V and 4 bases at J, leaving 3 bases unmatched. The CDR3 DNA sequence: TGTGCCAGCAGGGGGGACAGGGTCTATGGCTACACCTTC. The encoded protein is CASRGDRVYGYTF.

Regarding this clone: The junction departs from germline at one end; a sequencing error may be responsible. The V gene is TRBV6-1, the J gene TRBJ2-7, with 10 bases matching TRBD1. This CDR3 region has 14 residues. The germline V gene has CDR1 MNHNS and CDR2 SASEGT. The CDR3 region has the DNA TGTGCCAGCAGGGAAGGGACAGGGGTCTACGAGCAGTACTTC. Amino acid sequence: CASREGTGVYEQYF.

The chain links TRBV5-1 to TRBJ2-3; TRBD2 matches 15 bases. Germline V lookup: CDR1 SGHRS, CDR2 YFSETQ. The CDR3 totals 15 residues. V was clipped by 4 bases and J by 10 bases; unmatched bases: 7. In nucleotides, the CDR3 is TGCGCCAGCAGCCGAGGACTAGCGGGGGGGGATGCGCAGTATTTT. It codes for CASSRGLAGGDAQYF.

The V call is TRBV28, the J call TRBJ2-7; tentative D call: TRBD1 (5 bases). CDR1 MDHEN and CDR2 SYDVKM come from the germline V gene. Between the trimmed V and J ends, which lost 7 bases and 2 bases, there was a span of 15 bases. The CDR3 extends over 14 amino acids. The CDR3 DNA follows: TGTGCCAGCACCCGGCCCCTAGGGGCCTACGAGCAGTACTTC. This translates into CASTRPLGAYEQYF.

The chain uses TRBV28 and TRBJ1-1; possible D gene TRBD1, 5 bases. This CDR3 region has 13 residues. Germline-derived CDR1 and CDR2 are MDHEN and SYDVKM. Trimming stripped 11 bases from V and 4 bases from J, with 17 bases between. The CDR3 region has the DNA TGTGCCGTTCATGACGTTCAGGGCACTGAAGCTTTCTTT. Its protein is CAVHDVQGTEAFF.

V gene TRBV28 combines with J gene TRBJ2-5; D might be TRBD1 (5 bases). The CDR3 is 12 residues long. The germline CDR1 and CDR2 sequences are MDHEN and SYDVKM. Trimming removed 5 bases from V and 11 bases from J, with 15 bases in between. The CDR3 coding sequence is TGTGCCAGCAGTGTCGGACACCTTGAGCAGTACTTC. It specifies CASSVGHLEQYF.

V gene TRBV2 combines with J gene TRBJ2-7; TRBD1 matches 8 bases. Germline V gives CDR1 SNHLY, CDR2 FYNNEI. The CDR3 is 14 amino acids. J was trimmed by 3 bases and V by 6 bases; bases with no gene match: 7. The CDR3 spells CASSRDRNNYEQYF. The CDR3 bases are TGTGCCAGCAGCCGGGACAGGAATAACTACGAGCAGTACTTC.

This chain connects TRBV6-5 to TRBJ2-1; TRBD2 aligns across 11 bases. V lost 5 bases to trimming and J lost 4 bases; unmatched junction nucleotides: 1. There are 14 residues in the CDR3. Germline V gene sequence: CDR1 MNHEY, CDR2 SVGAGI. Written as DNA, the CDR3 is TGTGCCAGCAGTATAGCGGGGGGGTACAATGAGCAGTTCTTC. Protein: CASSIAGGYNEQFF.

The chain joins TRBV5-4 to TRBJ2-5, with TRBD1 matching 7 bases. The assigned J gene may be wrong: the sequence end matches TRBJ2-7 better. The CDR3 has 14 amino acids. The germline CDR1 and CDR2 sequences are SGHNT and YYREEE (reference sequence). This CDR3 reads CASSYGTVHSEQYF. The CDR3 region has the DNA TGTGCCAGCAGTTACGGGACAGTTCACTCCGAGCAGTACTTC.

The chain joins TRBV7-2 to TRBJ2-5, with 9 bases identical to TRBD2. Germline loops: CDR1 SGHTA, CDR2 FQGNSA. After removal of 4 bases from V and 3 bases from J, the junction contained 3 bases not matched to a gene. This CDR3 has 14 residues. CDR3 bases: TGTGCCAGCAGCTGGAGACTAGCGGAAGAGACCCAGTACTTC. Its translation is CASSWRLAEETQYF.

The sample holds one count of this clone. V gene TRBV10-2 combines with J gene TRBJ2-1; 8 nucleotides match TRBD2. The CDR3 is 17 amino acids. The germline gives CDR1 WSHSY, CDR2 SAAADI. Trimming cost V 6 bases and J 4 bases; bases outside gene matches: 14. The CDR3 region has the DNA TGCGCCAGCAGCCTCAATAGCGGGATGATGCTTTACAATGAGCAGTTCTTC. Translation gives CASSLNSGMMLYNEQFF.

The V call is TRBV5-1, the J call TRBJ2-3; a weak D match, TRBD1 (6 bases). V dropped 7 bases and J dropped 1 base, with 16 bases sitting between them. The germline CDR1 and CDR2 sequences are SGHRS and YFSETQ. The CDR3 totals 15 residues. The CDR3 is CASGQTGQRTDTQYF. CDR3 nucleotides: TGCGCCAGCGGACAGACAGGTCAACGCACAGATACGCAGTATTTT.

This clone has just one count. The junction departs from the called germline gene at one end, perhaps through a read error. This chain links TRBV7-9 with TRBJ1-4; tentatively, D is TRBD1 (6 bases). Germline CDR1 is SEHNR and CDR2 is FQNEAQ (reference sequence). The CDR3 loop spans 16 amino acids. DNA for the CDR3: TGTTCCAGCAGCCCCATTCAGGGGACCGACAATAATAAACTGTTTTTT. Protein sequence: CSSSPIQGTDNNKLFF.

V usage is TRBV2 and J usage is TRBJ2-3, with 10 bases lining up with TRBD2. The CDR3 has 14 residues. CDR1 SNHLY and CDR2 FYNNEI come from the germline V gene. The trim removed 6 bases at V and 4 bases at J, leaving 4 bases unmatched. CDR3 bases: TGTGCCAGCAGACCTAGCGGGAGTCCAGATACGCAGTATTTT. This gives the protein CASRPSGSPDTQYF. The full variable domain, in which reference TRBV2 and TRBJ2-3 provide the parts outside the CDR3, is EPEVTQTPSHQVTQMGQEVILRCVPISNHLYFYWYRQILGQKVEFLVSFYNNEISEKSEIFDDQFSVERPDGSNFTLKIRSTKLEDSAMYFCASRPSGSPDTQYFGPGTRLTVL.